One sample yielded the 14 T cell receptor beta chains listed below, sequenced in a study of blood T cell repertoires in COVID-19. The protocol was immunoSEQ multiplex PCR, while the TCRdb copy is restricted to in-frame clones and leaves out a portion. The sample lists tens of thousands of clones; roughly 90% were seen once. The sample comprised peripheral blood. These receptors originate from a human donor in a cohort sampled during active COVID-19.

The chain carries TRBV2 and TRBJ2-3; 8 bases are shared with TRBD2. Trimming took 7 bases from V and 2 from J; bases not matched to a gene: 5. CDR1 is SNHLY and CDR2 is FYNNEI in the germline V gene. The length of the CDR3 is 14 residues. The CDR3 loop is CASIAGGITDTQYF. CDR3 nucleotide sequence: TGTGCCAGCATCGCGGGGGGCATCACAGATACGCAGTATTTT.

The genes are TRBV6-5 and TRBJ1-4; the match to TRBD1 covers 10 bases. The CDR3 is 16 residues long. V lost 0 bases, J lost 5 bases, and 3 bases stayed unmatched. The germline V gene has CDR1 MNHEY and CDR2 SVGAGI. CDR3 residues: CASSYSMGQGNEKLFF. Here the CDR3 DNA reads TGTGCCAGCAGTTACTCGATGGGACAGGGGAATGAAAAACTGTTTTTT.

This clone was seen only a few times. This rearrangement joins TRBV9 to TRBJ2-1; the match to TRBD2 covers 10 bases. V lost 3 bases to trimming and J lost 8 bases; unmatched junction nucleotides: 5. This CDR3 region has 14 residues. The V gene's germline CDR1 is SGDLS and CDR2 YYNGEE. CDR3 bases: TGTGCCAGCAGCGAGAGCGGGGGGGCGGATGAGCAGTTCTTC. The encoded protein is CASSESGGADEQFF.

CDR3 protein: CASSLVGLGGTANEKLFF. CDR3 nucleotides: TGTGCCAGCAGCTTAGTAGGGTTAGGTGGGACTGCAAATGAAAAACTGTTTTTT. The chain employs TRBV7-8 and TRBJ1-4, with D possibly matching TRBD1 (5 bases). Between the trimmed V and J ends, which lost 1 base and 5 bases, there was a span of 20 bases. Per the germline V gene, CDR1 is SGHVS and CDR2 is FQNEAQ. The CDR3 has 18 amino acids. Full variable domain (rest looked up from reference TRBV7-8 and TRBJ1-4): GAGVSQSPRYKVAKRGQDVALRCDPISGHVSLFWYQQALGQGPEFLTYFQNEAQLDKSGLPSDRFFAERPEGSVSTLKIQRTQQEDSAVYLCASSLVGLGGTANEKLFFGSGTQLSVL.

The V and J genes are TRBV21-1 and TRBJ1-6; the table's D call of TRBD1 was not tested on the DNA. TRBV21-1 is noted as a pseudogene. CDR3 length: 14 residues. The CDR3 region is CASSKLYRGSPLHF. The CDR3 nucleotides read TGTGCCAGCAGCAAACTGTACAGGGGTTCACCCCTCCACTTT.

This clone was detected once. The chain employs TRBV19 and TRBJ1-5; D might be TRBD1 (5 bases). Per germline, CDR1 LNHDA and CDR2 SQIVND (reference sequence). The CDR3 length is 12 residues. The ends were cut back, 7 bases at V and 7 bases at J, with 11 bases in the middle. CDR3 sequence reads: CASKLGAQPQHF. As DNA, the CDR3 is TGTGCCAGTAAGTTAGGGGCACAGCCCCAGCATTTT. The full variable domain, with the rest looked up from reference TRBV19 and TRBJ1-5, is DGGITQSPKYLFRKEGQNVTLSCEQNLNHDAMYWYRQDPGQGLRLIYYSQIVNDFQKGDIAEGYSVSREKKESFPLTVTSAQKNPTAFYLCASKLGAQPQHFGDGTRLSIL.

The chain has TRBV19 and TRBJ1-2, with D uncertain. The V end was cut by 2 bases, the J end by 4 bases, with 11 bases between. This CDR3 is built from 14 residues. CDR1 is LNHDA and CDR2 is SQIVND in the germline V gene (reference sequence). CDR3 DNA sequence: TGTGCCAGTAGTATATTTCCGTTCGTCTATGGCTACACCTTC. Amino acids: CASSIFPFVYGYTF.

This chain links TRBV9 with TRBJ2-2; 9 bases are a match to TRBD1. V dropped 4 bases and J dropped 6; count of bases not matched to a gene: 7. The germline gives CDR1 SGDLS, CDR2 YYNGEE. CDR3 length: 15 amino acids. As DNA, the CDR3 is TGTGCCAGCAGCCCGACAGGGGGAAGGGCCGGGGAGCTGTTTTTT. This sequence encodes CASSPTGGRAGELFF.

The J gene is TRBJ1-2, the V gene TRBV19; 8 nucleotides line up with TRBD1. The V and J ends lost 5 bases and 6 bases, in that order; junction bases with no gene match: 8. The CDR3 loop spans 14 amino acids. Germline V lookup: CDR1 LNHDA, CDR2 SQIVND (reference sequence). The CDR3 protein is CASSVDRVKDGYTF. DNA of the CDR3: TGTGCCAGTAGTGTGGACAGGGTAAAGGATGGCTACACCTTC.

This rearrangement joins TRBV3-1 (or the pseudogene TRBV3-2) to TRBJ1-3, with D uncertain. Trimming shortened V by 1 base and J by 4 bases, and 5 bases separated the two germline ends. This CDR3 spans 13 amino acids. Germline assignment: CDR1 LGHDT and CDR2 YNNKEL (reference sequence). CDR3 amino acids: CASSQGPGNTIYF. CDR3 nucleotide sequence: TGTGCCAGCAGCCAAGGGCCGGGAAACACCATATATTTT.

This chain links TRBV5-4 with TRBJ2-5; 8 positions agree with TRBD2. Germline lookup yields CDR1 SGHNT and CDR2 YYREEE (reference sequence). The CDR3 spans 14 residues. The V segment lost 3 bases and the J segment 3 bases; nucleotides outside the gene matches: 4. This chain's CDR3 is CASSSGGTKETQYF. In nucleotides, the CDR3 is TGTGCCAGCAGCTCGGGGGGGACCAAAGAGACCCAGTACTTC.

In DNA form, the CDR3 reads TGTGCCAGTCCCCGAAGGTCGGACAGGGCCTTCGAACGCACCTATAGCAATCAGCCCCAGCATTTT. Protein sequence: CASPRRSDRAFERTYSNQPQHF. This chain uses TRBV7-5 with TRBJ1-5; the table's D call TRBD1 went unverified against the DNA. TRBV7-5 is marked as a pseudogene. The CDR3 sequence is 22 residues long.

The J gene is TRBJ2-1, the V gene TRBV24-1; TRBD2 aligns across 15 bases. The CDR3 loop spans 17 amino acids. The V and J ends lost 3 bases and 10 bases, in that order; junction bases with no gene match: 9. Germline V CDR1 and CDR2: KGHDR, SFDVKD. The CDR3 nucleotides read TGTGCCACCAGTGATCCGGGACTAGCGGGGGGCTTAGGGGAGCAGTTCTTC. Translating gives CATSDPGLAGGLGEQFF.

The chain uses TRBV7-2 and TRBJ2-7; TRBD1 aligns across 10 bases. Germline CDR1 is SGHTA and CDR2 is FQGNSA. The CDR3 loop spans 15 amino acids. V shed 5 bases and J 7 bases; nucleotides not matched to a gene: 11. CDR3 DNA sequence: TGTGCCAGCAGCAAAGGGGGACAGGGGTCTTGGGAGCAGTACTTC. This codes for CASSKGGQGSWEQYF.